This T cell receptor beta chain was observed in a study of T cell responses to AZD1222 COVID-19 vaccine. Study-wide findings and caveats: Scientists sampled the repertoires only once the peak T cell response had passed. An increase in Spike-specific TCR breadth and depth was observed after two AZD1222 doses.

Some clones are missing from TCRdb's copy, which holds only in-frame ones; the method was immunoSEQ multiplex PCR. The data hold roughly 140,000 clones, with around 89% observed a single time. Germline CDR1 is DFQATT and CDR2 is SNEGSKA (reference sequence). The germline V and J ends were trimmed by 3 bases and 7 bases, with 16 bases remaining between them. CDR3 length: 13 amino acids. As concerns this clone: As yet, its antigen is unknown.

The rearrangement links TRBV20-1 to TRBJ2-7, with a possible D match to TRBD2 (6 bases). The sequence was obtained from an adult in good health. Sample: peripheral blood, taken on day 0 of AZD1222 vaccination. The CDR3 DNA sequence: TGCAGTGCTAGTAACCCGGGAGTGGGTGAGCAGTACTTC. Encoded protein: CSASNPGVGEQYF.